The present T cell receptor (beta chain) was sequenced within a study of OX40 agonist ivuxolimab in advanced cancers. Study background: Patients with hepatocellular carcinoma, melanoma, renal cell or head and neck cancer made up the dose-escalation patients. Among those enrolled, mean age was around 55 years (range about 23 to 90) and over 70% were male.

Baseline, cycle 4 day 1, and cycle 7 day 1 were the blood sampling points. This table comes from immunoSEQ multiplex PCR, and its TCRdb copy is limited to in-frame clones, with some not included. In the table there are 60,000 to 80,000 clones, 80% to 85% of which are singletons. This CDR3 comprises 14 residues. Trimming took 2 bases from V and 7 from J; bases not matched to a gene: 4. Per the germline V gene, CDR1 is ENHRY and CDR2 is SYGVKD. The TCR sequence derives from an adult with an advanced solid tumor such as melanoma, head and neck, liver or kidney cancer. The chain couples TRBV10-3 to TRBJ2-1, with 8 bases identical to TRBD1. The source material was CD4+ or CD8+ T cells sorted from blood, sampled in a trial of the OX40 agonist ivuxolimab. CDR3 sequence (DNA): TGTGCCATCAGTGAGGATGACAGGGGTAATGAGCAGTTCTTC. It specifies CAISEDDRGNEQFF.